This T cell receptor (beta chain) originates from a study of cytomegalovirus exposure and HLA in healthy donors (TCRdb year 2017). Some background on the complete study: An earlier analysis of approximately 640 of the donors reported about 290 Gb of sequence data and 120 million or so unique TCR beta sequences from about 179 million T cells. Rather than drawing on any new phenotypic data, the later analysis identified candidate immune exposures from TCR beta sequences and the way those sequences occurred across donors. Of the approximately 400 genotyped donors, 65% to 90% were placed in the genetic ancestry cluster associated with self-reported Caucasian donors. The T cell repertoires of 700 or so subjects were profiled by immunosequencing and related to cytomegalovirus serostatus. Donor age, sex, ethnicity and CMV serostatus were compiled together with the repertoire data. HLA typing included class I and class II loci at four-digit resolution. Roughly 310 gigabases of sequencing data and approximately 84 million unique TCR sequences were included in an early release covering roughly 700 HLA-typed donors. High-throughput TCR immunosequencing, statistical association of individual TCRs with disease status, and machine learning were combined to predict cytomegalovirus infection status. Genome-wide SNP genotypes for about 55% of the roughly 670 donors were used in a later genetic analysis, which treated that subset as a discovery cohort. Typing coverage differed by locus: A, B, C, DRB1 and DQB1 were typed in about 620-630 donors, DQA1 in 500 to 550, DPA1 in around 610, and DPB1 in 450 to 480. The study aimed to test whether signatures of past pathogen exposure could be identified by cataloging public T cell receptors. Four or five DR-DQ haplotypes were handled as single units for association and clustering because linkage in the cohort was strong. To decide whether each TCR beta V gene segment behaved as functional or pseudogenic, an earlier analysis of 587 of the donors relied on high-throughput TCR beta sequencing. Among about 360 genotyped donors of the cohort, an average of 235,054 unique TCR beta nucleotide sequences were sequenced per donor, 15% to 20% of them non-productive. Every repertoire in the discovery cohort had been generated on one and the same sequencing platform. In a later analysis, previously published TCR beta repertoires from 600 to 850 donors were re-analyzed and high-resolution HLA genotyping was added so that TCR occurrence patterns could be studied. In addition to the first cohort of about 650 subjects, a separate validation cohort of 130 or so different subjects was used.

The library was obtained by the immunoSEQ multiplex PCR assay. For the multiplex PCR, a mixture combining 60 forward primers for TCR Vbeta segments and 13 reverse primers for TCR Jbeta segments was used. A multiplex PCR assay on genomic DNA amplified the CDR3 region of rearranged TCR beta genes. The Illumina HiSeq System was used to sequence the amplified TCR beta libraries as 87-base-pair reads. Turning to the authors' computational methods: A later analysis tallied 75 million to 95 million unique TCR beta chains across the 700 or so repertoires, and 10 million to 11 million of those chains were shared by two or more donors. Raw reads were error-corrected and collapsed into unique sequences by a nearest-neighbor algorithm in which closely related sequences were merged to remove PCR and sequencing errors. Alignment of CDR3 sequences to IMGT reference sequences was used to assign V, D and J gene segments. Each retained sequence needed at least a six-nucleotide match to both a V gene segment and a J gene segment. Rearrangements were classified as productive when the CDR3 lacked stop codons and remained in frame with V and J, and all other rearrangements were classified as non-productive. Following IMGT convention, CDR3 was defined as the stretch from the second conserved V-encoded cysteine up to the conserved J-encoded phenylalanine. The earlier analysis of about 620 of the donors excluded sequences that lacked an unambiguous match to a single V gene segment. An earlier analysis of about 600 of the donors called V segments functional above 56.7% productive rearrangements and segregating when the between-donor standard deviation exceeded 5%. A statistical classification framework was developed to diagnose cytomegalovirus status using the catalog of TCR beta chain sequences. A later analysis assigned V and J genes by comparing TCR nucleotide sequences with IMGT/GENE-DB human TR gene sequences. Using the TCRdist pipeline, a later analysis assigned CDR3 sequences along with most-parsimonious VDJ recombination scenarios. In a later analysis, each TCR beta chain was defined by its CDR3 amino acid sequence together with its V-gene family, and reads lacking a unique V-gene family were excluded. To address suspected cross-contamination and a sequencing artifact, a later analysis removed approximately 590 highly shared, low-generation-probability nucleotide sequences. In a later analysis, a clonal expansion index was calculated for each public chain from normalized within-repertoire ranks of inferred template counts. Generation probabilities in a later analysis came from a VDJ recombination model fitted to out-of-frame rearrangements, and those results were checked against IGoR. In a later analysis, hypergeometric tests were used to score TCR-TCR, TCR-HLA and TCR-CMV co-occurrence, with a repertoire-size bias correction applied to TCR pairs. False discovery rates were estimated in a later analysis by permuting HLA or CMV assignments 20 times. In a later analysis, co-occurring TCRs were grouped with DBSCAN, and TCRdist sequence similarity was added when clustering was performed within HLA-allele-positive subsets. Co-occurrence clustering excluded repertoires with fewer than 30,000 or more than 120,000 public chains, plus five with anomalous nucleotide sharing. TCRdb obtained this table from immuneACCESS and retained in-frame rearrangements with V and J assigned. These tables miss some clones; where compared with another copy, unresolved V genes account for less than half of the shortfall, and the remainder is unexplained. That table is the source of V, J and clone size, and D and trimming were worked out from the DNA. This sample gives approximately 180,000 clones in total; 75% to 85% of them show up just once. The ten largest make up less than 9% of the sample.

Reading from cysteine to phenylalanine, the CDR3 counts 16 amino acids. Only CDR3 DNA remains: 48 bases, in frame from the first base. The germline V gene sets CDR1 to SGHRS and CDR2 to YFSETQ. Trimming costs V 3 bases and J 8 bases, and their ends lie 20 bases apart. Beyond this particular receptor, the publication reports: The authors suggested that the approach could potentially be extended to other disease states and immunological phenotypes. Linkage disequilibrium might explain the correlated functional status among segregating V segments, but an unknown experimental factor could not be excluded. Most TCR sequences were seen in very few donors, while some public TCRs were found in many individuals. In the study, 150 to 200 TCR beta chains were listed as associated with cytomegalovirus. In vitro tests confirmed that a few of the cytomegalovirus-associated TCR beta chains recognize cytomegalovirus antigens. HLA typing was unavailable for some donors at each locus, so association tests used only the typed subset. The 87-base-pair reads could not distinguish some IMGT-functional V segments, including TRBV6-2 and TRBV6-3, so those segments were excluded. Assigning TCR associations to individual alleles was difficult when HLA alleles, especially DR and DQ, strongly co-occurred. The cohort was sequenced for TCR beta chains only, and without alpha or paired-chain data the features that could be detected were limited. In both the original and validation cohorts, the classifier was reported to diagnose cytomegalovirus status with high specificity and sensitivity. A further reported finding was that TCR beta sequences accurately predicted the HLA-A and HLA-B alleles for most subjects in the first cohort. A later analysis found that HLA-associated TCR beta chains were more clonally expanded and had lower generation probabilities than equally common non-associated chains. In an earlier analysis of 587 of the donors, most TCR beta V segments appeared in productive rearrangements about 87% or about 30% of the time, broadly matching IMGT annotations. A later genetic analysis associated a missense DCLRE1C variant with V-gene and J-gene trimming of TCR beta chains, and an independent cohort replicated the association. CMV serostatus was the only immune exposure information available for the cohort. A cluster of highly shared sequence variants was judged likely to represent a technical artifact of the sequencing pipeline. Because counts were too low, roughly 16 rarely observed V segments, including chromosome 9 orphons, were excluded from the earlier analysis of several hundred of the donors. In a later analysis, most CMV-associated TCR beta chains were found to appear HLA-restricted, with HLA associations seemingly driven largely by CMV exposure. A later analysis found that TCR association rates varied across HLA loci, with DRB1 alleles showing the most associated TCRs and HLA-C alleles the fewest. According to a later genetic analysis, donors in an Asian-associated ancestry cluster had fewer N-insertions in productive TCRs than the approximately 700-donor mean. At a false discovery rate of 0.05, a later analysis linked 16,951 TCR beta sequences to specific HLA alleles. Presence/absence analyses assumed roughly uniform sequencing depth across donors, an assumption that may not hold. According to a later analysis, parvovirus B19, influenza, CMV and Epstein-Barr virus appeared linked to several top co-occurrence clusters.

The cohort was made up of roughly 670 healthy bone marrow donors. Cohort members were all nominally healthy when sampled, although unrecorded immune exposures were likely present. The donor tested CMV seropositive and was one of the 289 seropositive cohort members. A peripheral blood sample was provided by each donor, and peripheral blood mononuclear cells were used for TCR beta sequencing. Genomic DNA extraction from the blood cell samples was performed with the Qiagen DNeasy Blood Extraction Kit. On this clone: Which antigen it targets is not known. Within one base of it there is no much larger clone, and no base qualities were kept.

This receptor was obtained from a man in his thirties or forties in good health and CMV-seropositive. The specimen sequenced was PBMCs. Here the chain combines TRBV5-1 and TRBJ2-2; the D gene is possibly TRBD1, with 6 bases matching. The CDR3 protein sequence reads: CASSSDGRGGLGELFF. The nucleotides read TGCGCCAGCAGCTCGGACGGCAGGGGTGGATTGGGGGAGCTGTTTTTT.